This entry lists 30 T cell receptor beta chains sequenced from one sample in a study of a mutant IDH1 vaccine in newly diagnosed glioma. The sample's time point: week 35, safety follow-up. Vaccination used 300 ug of mutant IDH1 20-mer peptide per dose, with topical imiquimod. No antigen has been identified for these receptors. The repertoire was sequenced with immunoSEQ multiplex PCR; TCRdb's copy has only in-frame clones and lacks some. The table shows 50,000 to 70,000 clones, with about 74% occurring only once. The sequencing used PBMCs, collected from a glioma patient whose treatment included an IDH1 peptide vaccine. The receptors derive from a man aged 50-60 years with glioma.

The chain carries TRBV2 and TRBJ2-3; either TRBD1 or TRBD2 may supply D (6 bases each). The CDR3 is 14 amino acids. V lost 8 bases and J 4 bases, leaving 16 bases between the germline ends. Germline V gene sequence: CDR1 SNHLY, CDR2 FYNNEI. CDR3 DNA sequence: TGTGCCAGCCGGGGGCCACCCCGGCCAGATACGCAGTATTTT. This codes for CASRGPPRPDTQYF.

The chain has TRBV27 and TRBJ1-1; 8 bases match TRBD1. Germline CDR1 and CDR2: MNHEY and SMNVEV (reference sequence). V shed 5 bases and J 2 bases; nucleotides not matched to a gene: 7. The CDR3 has 15 residues. Here the CDR3 DNA reads TGTGCCAGCAGTCGCGGACAGGGATTCAACACTGAAGCTTTCTTT. Its translation is CASSRGQGFNTEAFF.

The V and J genes are TRBV4-1 and TRBJ1-4; TRBD1 matches at 8 bases. There are 15 residues in the CDR3. In germline, CDR1 is MGHRA, CDR2 YSYEKL. V lost 3 bases to trimming and J lost 4 bases; unmatched junction nucleotides: 4. The CDR3 protein is CASSQGTGFNEKLFF. CDR3 DNA sequence: TGCGCCAGCAGCCAGGGGACAGGTTTTAATGAAAAACTGTTTTTT.

The sample holds one count of this clone. V usage is TRBV7-2 and J usage is TRBJ2-3, with D hard to call. The germline V gene encodes CDR1 SGHTA and CDR2 FQGNSA. Trimming took 6 bases from V and 6 from J, leaving 13 bases between them. The CDR3 is made up of 13 amino acids. CDR3 DNA sequence: TGTGCCAGCAGGTCCTCCTCTGGGGATACGCAGTATTTT. It codes for CASRSSSGDTQYF.

This clone was picked up one time. The CDR3 loop is CASSLGMYYGYTF. The CDR3 DNA reads TGTGCCAGCTCCCTCGGGATGTACTATGGCTACACCTTC. This chain uses TRBV18 with TRBJ1-2; no reliable D call. CDR3 length: 13 amino acids. The V end was cut by 6 bases, the J end by 3 bases, with 11 bases between. Per germline, CDR1 KGHSH and CDR2 LQKENI.

This clone was picked up a small number of times. This chain uses TRBV15 with TRBJ2-5, with D tentatively TRBD2 (5 bases). Germline CDR1 is LNHNV and CDR2 is YYDKDF (reference sequence). This CDR3 spans 13 amino acids. Trimming pared 0 bases from V and 9 bases from J, leaving 11 bases between. The CDR3 loop is CATSRDPVEAQYF. CDR3 sequence (DNA): TGTGCCACCAGCAGAGATCCAGTGGAGGCCCAGTACTTC.

This chain connects TRBV7-2 to TRBJ1-1; D not certain. The length of the CDR3 is 16 residues. CDR1 SGHTA and CDR2 FQGNSA come from the germline V gene. The V gene lost 1 base and the J gene lost 0 bases, with 12 bases spanning the gap. The DNA for the CDR3 is TGTGCCAGCAGCTTAGAGGCAGGATACATGAACACTGAAGCTTTCTTT. Translation gives CASSLEAGYMNTEAFF.

This clone came up a few times. The chain employs TRBV30 and TRBJ1-1, with D unclear. Germline V gene sequence: CDR1 GTSNPN, CDR2 SVGIG (reference sequence). The CDR3 runs to 13 residues. V lost 3 bases and J 5 bases, leaving 13 bases between the germline ends. CDR3 protein: CAWRTSRETEAFF. In DNA form, the CDR3 reads TGTGCCTGGAGGACCTCGAGGGAGACTGAAGCTTTCTTT.

The J gene is TRBJ2-1, the V gene TRBV28; D is perhaps TRBD2 (7 bases). Trimming removed 7 bases at V and 10 bases at J, with 17 bases between. From germline, CDR1 is MDHEN and CDR2 SYDVKM. The CDR3 has 13 residues. CDR3 in amino acids: CASTTRGGREQFF. Here the CDR3 DNA reads TGTGCCAGCACTACGAGGGGGGGCCGGGAGCAGTTCTTC.

The chain combines TRBV29-1 with TRBJ1-2; 7 bases are shared with TRBD1. Per the germline V gene, CDR1 is SQVTM and CDR2 is ANQGSEA. V dropped 6 bases and J dropped 6; count of bases not matched to a gene: 10. This CDR3 has 13 amino acids. This CDR3 reads CSVIRDSSHGYTF. The DNA for the CDR3 is TGCAGCGTAATCCGGGACAGTTCTCATGGCTACACCTTC.

The rearrangement links TRBV7-9 to TRBJ1-5; no clear D. V gave up 3 bases and J gave up 0 bases, with 0 bases separating them. This CDR3 spans 12 amino acids. Germline V gene data show CDR1 as SEHNR and CDR2 as FQNEAQ (reference sequence). Here the CDR3 reads CASSFSNQPQHF. The CDR3 nucleotides are TGTGCCAGCAGCTTTAGCAATCAGCCCCAGCATTTT.

This clone was counted only a few times. The gene calls are TRBV7-3 and TRBJ1-1; 8 bases align to TRBD1. CDR1 and CDR2 (germline): SGHTA, FQGTGA. V was pared by 5 bases and J by 5 bases, with 7 bases of the junction left unmatched. The CDR3 consists of 14 residues. The CDR3 nucleotides are TGTGCCAGCAGCCCCGGACAGGGCAGGACTGAAGCTTTCTTT. Translation: CASSPGQGRTEAFF.

This sequence joins TRBV25-1 and TRBJ2-7; 12 nucleotides agree with TRBD2. CDR1 and CDR2 from the germline V gene are MGHDK and SYGVNS. The CDR3 has 13 amino acids. The junction had 0 bases not matched to a gene; V was cut back by 7 bases and J by 2 bases. The CDR3 nucleotides read TGTGCCAGCACTAGCGGGGGGGCCTACGAGCAGTACTTC. Residues: CASTSGGAYEQYF.

In its sample, this clone was seen a few times. The V gene is TRBV30, the J gene TRBJ1-5, with D perhaps TRBD1 (6 bases). The CDR3 runs 16 residues. Trimming took 0 bases from V and 5 from J, leaving 17 bases between them. Germline CDR1 and CDR2: GTSNPN and SVGIG (reference sequence). CDR3 sequence reads: CAWSVPHTGYDQPQHF. CDR3 DNA sequence: TGTGCCTGGAGTGTACCACACACAGGGTACGATCAGCCCCAGCATTTT.

DNA of the CDR3: TGCGCCAGCAATCAGGGGGGGATATACAATGAGCAGTTCTTC. It specifies CASNQGGIYNEQFF. The rearrangement uses TRBV5-1 and TRBJ2-1; D assignment may be TRBD1 or TRBD2 (7 bases each). This CDR3 region has 14 residues. CDR1 and CDR2 (germline): SGHRS, YFSETQ. V was clipped by 6 bases and J by 4 bases, with 14 bases between them.

The rearrangement joins TRBV10-2 to TRBJ1-1; no definite D call. This CDR3 comprises 15 residues. The germline V and J ends were trimmed by 4 bases and 2 bases, with 14 bases remaining between them. Per the germline V gene, CDR1 is WSHSY and CDR2 is SAAADI. The CDR3 nucleotides read TGCGCCAGCAGTGGAGCTGACACTAGAAACACTGAAGCTTTCTTT. Translation gives CASSGADTRNTEAFF.

The chain has TRBV5-6 and TRBJ2-5; 7 bases match TRBD2. The CDR3 contains 15 residues. V lost 4 bases and J lost 1; bases outside the gene matches: 7. The V gene's germline CDR1 is SGHDT and CDR2 YYEEEE. CDR3 in amino acids: CASSPTGGIQETQYF. Written as DNA, the CDR3 is TGTGCCAGCAGCCCTACCGGGGGGATCCAAGAGACCCAGTACTTC.

The chain recombines TRBV4-2 with TRBJ1-4, with D hard to call. The CDR3 has 15 residues. Germline CDR1 and CDR2: LGHNA and YNFKEQ. Trimming stripped 0 bases from V and 3 bases from J, with 8 bases between. The CDR3 sequence is CASSQERRSNEKLFF. In nucleotides, the CDR3 is TGTGCCAGCAGCCAAGAACGGCGGTCTAATGAAAAACTGTTTTTT.

This chain links TRBV7-9 with TRBJ2-6; D gene ambiguous. Germline V CDR1 and CDR2: SEHNR, FQNEAQ (reference sequence). CDR3 length equals 13 residues. V was trimmed by 5 bases and J by 3 bases, leaving 5 bases between them. CDR3: CASSPGGANVLTF. The CDR3 DNA reads TGTGCCAGCAGCCCCGGTGGGGCCAACGTCCTGACTTTC.

The J gene is TRBJ2-7, the V gene TRBV27, with unresolved D. The CDR3 spans 15 residues. Per germline, CDR1 MNHEY and CDR2 SMNVEV (reference sequence). The V end lost 3 bases, the J end lost 0 bases, and 12 bases lay between the germline ends. The chain's CDR3 is CASSFSDSFSYEQYF. For the CDR3, the DNA is TGTGCCAGCAGTTTTTCTGACTCTTTCTCCTACGAGCAGTACTTC.

The rearrangement joins TRBV9 to TRBJ2-5; 9 positions agree with TRBD2. CDR1 and CDR2 (germline): SGDLS, YYNGEE. The CDR3 contains 17 residues. J was trimmed by 0 bases and V by 0 bases; bases with no gene match: 6. In DNA, the CDR3 is TGTGCCAGCAGCGTAGAACTGGGCGGGGGGGACCAAGAGACCCAGTACTTC. It codes for CASSVELGGGDQETQYF.

The CDR3 reads CAISESQETQYF. The CDR3 DNA reads TGTGCCATCAGTGAGTCTCAAGAGACCCAGTACTTC. V and J are TRBV10-3 and TRBJ2-5; no clear D gene. Germline V gene sequence: CDR1 ENHRY, CDR2 SYGVKD. V was clipped by 0 bases and J by 2 bases, with 1 base between them. CDR3 length: 12 residues.

This chain connects TRBV30 to TRBJ2-1, with TRBD2 as a possible D gene (5 bases). Germline loops: CDR1 GTSNPN, CDR2 SVGIG (reference sequence). The CDR3 consists of 13 residues. Trimming cost V 2 bases and J 7 bases, with 12 bases left between them. The CDR3: CAWSPLRGNEQFF. The CDR3 DNA sequence: TGTGCCTGGAGTCCCCTTCGGGGAAATGAGCAGTTCTTC. Based on the CDR3 plus reference TRBV30 and TRBJ2-1, the full variable domain is SQTIHQWPATLVQPVGSPLSLECTVEGTSNPNLYWYRQAAGRGLQLLFYSVGIGQISSEVPQNLSASRPQDRQFILSSKKLLLSDSGFYLCAWSPLRGNEQFFGPGTRLTVL.

This chain links TRBV28 with TRBJ1-1; no definite D call. Germline CDR1 and CDR2: MDHEN and SYDVKM. V was shortened by 3 bases and J by 2 bases, with 10 bases between the two germline ends. This CDR3 spans 14 amino acids. The CDR3 here is CASSFRPRNTEAFF. The CDR3 nucleotides read TGTGCCAGCAGTTTTCGTCCCAGAAACACTGAAGCTTTCTTT.

The chain uses TRBV9 and TRBJ1-1; 7 positions match TRBD1. Germline-derived CDR1 and CDR2 are SGDLS and YYNGEE. The CDR3 is made up of 15 amino acids. Unmatched junction bases numbered 9, after V lost 7 bases and J lost 0 bases. This CDR3 is CASAAMGTVNTEAFF. The CDR3 bases are TGTGCCAGCGCAGCGATGGGGACAGTGAACACTGAAGCTTTCTTT. Full variable domain (remainder filled in from reference TRBV9 and TRBJ1-1): DSGVTQTPKHLITATGQRVTLRCSPRSGDLSVYWYQQSLDQGLQFLIQYYNGEERAKGNILERFSAQQFPDLHSELNLSSLELGDSALYFCASAAMGTVNTEAFFGQGTRLTVV.

The chain uses TRBV30 and TRBJ1-2; D uncertain. Germline V gene sequence: CDR1 GTSNPN, CDR2 SVGIG (reference sequence). V was cut by 3 bases and J by 4 bases, with 9 bases left in between. The CDR3 spans 12 residues. The chain's CDR3 is CAWSADLYGYTF. Written as DNA, the CDR3 is TGTGCCTGGAGCGCGGATCTCTATGGCTACACCTTC.

This chain connects TRBV6-1 to TRBJ1-1; TRBD1 aligns across 8 bases. The CDR3 has 14 residues. The trim removed 2 bases at V and 5 bases at J, leaving 4 bases unmatched. Germline V gene sequence: CDR1 MNHNS, CDR2 SASEGT. The CDR3 DNA reads TGTGCCAGCAGTGAACGAGGACAGGGTACTGAAGCTTTCTTT. Translation: CASSERGQGTEAFF.

The CDR3 DNA reads TGTGCCAGCAGTGTACCGCAGGGGGTCCACGAGCAGTACTTC. As protein: CASSVPQGVHEQYF. This sequence joins TRBV6-1 and TRBJ2-7, with 7 bases identical to TRBD1. The V gene end was trimmed by 4 bases and the J gene end by 5 bases; junction bases not matched to a gene: 8. CDR1 and CDR2 (germline): MNHNS, SASEGT. This CDR3 region has 14 residues.

The chain recombines TRBV29-1 with TRBJ1-5, with a tentative D call TRBD1 (5 bases). V lost 4 bases and J 1 base, leaving 8 bases between the germline ends. This CDR3 has 13 residues. Germline CDR1 is SQVTM and CDR2 is ANQGSEA. This CDR3 reads CSVGNRSNQPQHF. CDR3 in DNA: TGCAGCGTTGGTAACAGGAGCAATCAGCCCCAGCATTTT.

The rearrangement links TRBV5-1 to TRBJ2-2; D unresolved. Germline CDR1 and CDR2: SGHRS and YFSETQ. Trimming shortened V by 7 bases and J by 1 base, and 8 bases separated the two germline ends. The CDR3 spans 13 residues. The chain's CDR3 is CASRLGNTGELFF. In DNA form, the CDR3 reads TGCGCCAGCCGTTTGGGGAACACCGGGGAGCTGTTTTTT.